A selection of T cell receptor beta chains follows, all from one sample in a study of T cell responses to AZD1222 COVID-19 vaccine. The repertoire was sequenced with immunoSEQ multiplex PCR; TCRdb's copy has only in-frame clones and lacks some. The sample includes 140,000 or so clones, about 89% of them seen just once. The starting material was peripheral blood, obtained 28 days after the second dose of the MenACWY control vaccine. The source of these receptors is an adult who received the MenACWY meningococcal vaccine as a control. CDR3s include the opening cysteine and the closing phenylalanine or tryptophan. A D gene is named only where the DNA matches it firmly. Expanded clones are given a class, and other clones once, few, many or no size at all.

clone size: once; V gene: TRBV27; D gene: TRBD2; J gene: TRBJ2-7; CDR3 length: 14; CDR3 protein: CASSLASGVYEQYF; CDR3 DNA: TGTGCCAGCAGTTTAGCTAGCGGGGTCTATGAGCAGTACTTC
clone size: -; V gene: TRBV9; D gene: TRBD2; J gene: TRBJ2-7; CDR3 length: 17; CDR3 protein: CASSVGLAGGPGYEQYF; CDR3 DNA: TGTGCCAGCAGCGTAGGTCTAGCGGGGGGGCCGGGTTACGAGCAGTACTTC
clone size: -; V gene: TRBV6-4; D gene: -; J gene: TRBJ1-1; CDR3 length: 16; CDR3 protein: CASSDPTLQGETEAFF; CDR3 DNA: TGTGCCAGCAGTGACCCTACCTTACAGGGAGAAACTGAAGCTTTCTTT
clone size: -; V gene: TRBV12-3/TRBV12-4; D gene: -; J gene: TRBJ2-7; CDR3 length: 13; CDR3 protein: CASSSPGVYEQYF; CDR3 DNA: TGTGCCAGCAGTTCACCCGGGGTCTACGAGCAGTACTTC
clone size: once; V gene: TRBV7-9; D gene: -; J gene: TRBJ1-2; CDR3 length: 13; CDR3 protein: CASSLGAGHGYTF; CDR3 DNA: TGTGCCAGCAGCCTCGGGGCAGGCCATGGCTACACCTTC
clone size: -; V gene: TRBV7-2; D gene: -; J gene: TRBJ2-3; CDR3 length: 14; CDR3 protein: CASSRPTQPDTQYF; CDR3 DNA: TGTGCCAGCAGCCGGCCGACTCAACCAGATACGCAGTATTTT
clone size: -; V gene: TRBV16; D gene: -; J gene: TRBJ2-5; CDR3 length: 13; CDR3 protein: CASSQQSQETQYF; CDR3 DNA: TGTGCCAGCAGCCAACAGAGTCAAGAGACCCAGTACTTC
clone size: few; V gene: TRBV25-1; D gene: TRBD1; J gene: TRBJ1-6; CDR3 length: 13; CDR3 protein: CASSGDSNSPLHF; CDR3 DNA: TGTGCCAGCAGTGGGGACAGTAATTCACCCCTCCACTTT
clone size: -; V gene: TRBV30; D gene: TRBD1; J gene: TRBJ1-4; CDR3 length: 14; CDR3 protein: CAWSRTTGAEKLFF; CDR3 DNA: TGTGCCTGGAGTAGAACAACAGGGGCCGAAAAACTGTTTTTT
clone size: -; V gene: TRBV2; D gene: TRBD1; J gene: TRBJ2-1; CDR3 length: 18; CDR3 protein: CASSEWTGVLGERNEQFF; CDR3 DNA: TGTGCCAGCAGTGAATGGACAGGGGTGCTAGGCGAGCGGAATGAGCAGTTCTTC
clone size: -; V gene: TRBV19; D gene: TRBD2; J gene: TRBJ2-2; CDR3 length: 17; CDR3 protein: CASSISGRAPNTGELFF; CDR3 DNA: TGTGCCAGTAGTATCAGCGGGAGGGCCCCGAACACCGGGGAGCTGTTTTTT
clone size: -; V gene: TRBV5-6; D gene: -; J gene: TRBJ1-2; CDR3 length: 14; CDR3 protein: CASSLDRVVRGYTF; CDR3 DNA: TGTGCCAGCAGCTTGGACAGGGTGGTTAGGGGCTACACCTTC
clone size: -; V gene: TRBV3-1/TRBV3-2; D gene: -; J gene: TRBJ1-5; CDR3 length: 14; CDR3 protein: CASSPTVGDQPQHF; CDR3 DNA: TGTGCCAGCAGCCCGACGGTAGGGGACCAGCCCCAGCATTTT
clone size: once; V gene: TRBV4-3; D gene: -; J gene: TRBJ1-4; CDR3 length: 18; CDR3 protein: CASSQDLGQEVWNEKLFF; CDR3 DNA: TGCGCCAGCAGCCAAGATCTAGGGCAGGAGGTCTGGAATGAAAAACTGTTTTTT
clone size: -; V gene: TRBV28; D gene: -; J gene: TRBJ1-1; CDR3 length: 13; CDR3 protein: CASKRQMNTEAFF; CDR3 DNA: TGTGCCAGCAAAAGACAGATGAACACTGAAGCTTTCTTT
clone size: once; V gene: TRBV28; D gene: -; J gene: TRBJ1-5; CDR3 length: 15; CDR3 protein: CASSLDYGSNQPQHF; CDR3 DNA: TGTGCCAGCAGTTTAGACTACGGTAGCAATCAGCCCCAGCATTTT
clone size: once; V gene: TRBV7-2; D gene: TRBD1; J gene: TRBJ1-5; CDR3 length: 14; CDR3 protein: CASSLGAGGQPQHF; CDR3 DNA: TGTGCCAGCAGCTTAGGGGCAGGGGGTCAGCCCCAGCATTTT
clone size: once; V gene: TRBV6-4; D gene: -; J gene: TRBJ2-1; CDR3 length: 12; CDR3 protein: CASSDSTGARFF; CDR3 DNA: TGTGCCAGCAGTGACTCGACGGGGGCCAGGTTCTTC
clone size: -; V gene: TRBV28; D gene: TRBD1; J gene: TRBJ1-1; CDR3 length: 13; CDR3 protein: CASSTDRGNEAFF; CDR3 DNA: TGTGCCAGCAGCACGGACAGGGGTAATGAAGCTTTCTTT
clone size: -; V gene: TRBV28; D gene: TRBD1; J gene: TRBJ1-3; CDR3 length: 15; CDR3 protein: CASSFGRGPGNTIYF; CDR3 DNA: TGTGCCAGCAGTTTTGGCAGGGGGCCCGGAAACACCATATATTTT
clone size: -; V gene: TRBV25-1; D gene: -; J gene: TRBJ1-5; CDR3 length: 15; CDR3 protein: CASSGAGKSNQPQHF; CDR3 DNA: TGTGCCAGCAGTGGAGCAGGGAAGAGCAATCAGCCCCAGCATTTT
clone size: -; V gene: TRBV10-1; D gene: -; J gene: TRBJ2-1; CDR3 length: 11; CDR3 protein: CASSKGSEQFF; CDR3 DNA: TGCGCCAGCAGTAAGGGGAGTGAGCAGTTCTTC
clone size: -; V gene: TRBV28; D gene: TRBD1; J gene: TRBJ1-5; CDR3 length: 16; CDR3 protein: CASKGGTAMTYQPQHF; CDR3 DNA: TGTGCCAGCAAGGGGGGGACAGCGATGACCTATCAGCCCCAGCATTTT
clone size: -; V gene: TRBV7-2; D gene: TRBD1; J gene: TRBJ1-3; CDR3 length: 18; CDR3 protein: CASSLESWGQASGNTIYF; CDR3 DNA: TGTGCCAGCAGCTTAGAGTCCTGGGGACAGGCCTCTGGAAACACCATATATTTT
clone size: -; V gene: TRBV5-4; D gene: TRBD2; J gene: TRBJ2-1; CDR3 length: 17; CDR3 protein: CASRPGTSGGSYNEQFF; CDR3 DNA: TGTGCCAGCAGACCCGGGACTAGCGGGGGAAGTTACAATGAGCAGTTCTTC
clone size: -; V gene: TRBV5-1; D gene: -; J gene: TRBJ2-7; CDR3 length: 13; CDR3 protein: CASSLSTQYEQYF; CDR3 DNA: TGCGCCAGCAGCCTGTCAACTCAGTACGAGCAGTACTTC
clone size: -; V gene: TRBV2; D gene: -; J gene: TRBJ1-5; CDR3 length: 13; CDR3 protein: CASRTHSNQPQHF; CDR3 DNA: TGTGCCAGCCGGACCCATAGCAATCAGCCCCAGCATTTT
clone size: -; V gene: TRBV15; D gene: TRBD1; J gene: TRBJ1-1; CDR3 length: 14; CDR3 protein: CATSRTGTETEAFF; CDR3 DNA: TGTGCCACCAGCAGGACCGGGACAGAGACTGAAGCTTTCTTT
clone size: -; V gene: TRBV19; D gene: -; J gene: TRBJ2-2; CDR3 length: 16; CDR3 protein: CASSRVGGKGSGELFF; CDR3 DNA: TGTGCCAGTAGTAGGGTTGGCGGGAAGGGGTCCGGGGAGCTGTTTTTT